Shown below are 31 T cell receptor beta chains from a single sample sequenced in a study of T cell repertoires in cytomegalovirus infection. TCRdb reprocessed the reads via MiXCR and lists one record per CDR3 protein. Counted here are around 530,000 distinct CDR3 sequences, about 15% occurring once; the ten biggest clones make up 20% to 30%. The specimen was CD8+ T cells from PBMCs. The receptors come from a human donor in good health (CMV status not recorded). Some clones in this sample may be carry-over from other donors' samples.

This clonotype was detected many times. The rearrangement links TRBV7-6 to TRBJ2-7; D perhaps matches TRBD2 (6 bases). Germline CDR1 is SGHVS and CDR2 is FNYEAQ. CDR3 size: 15 residues. V was shortened by 4 bases and J by 3 bases, with 16 bases between the two germline ends. DNA of the CDR3: TGTGCCAGCAGCTCCGAACAAGGGACTCTCTACGAGCAGTACTTC. This translates into CASSSEQGTLYEQYF.

This clonotype was seen more than once but under ten times. The chain carries TRBV10-3 and TRBJ2-1, with D possibly matching TRBD2 (6 bases). Germline CDR1 and CDR2: ENHRY and SYGVKD. The CDR3 is made up of 16 amino acids. V shed 6 bases and J shed 4 bases, with 19 bases lying between them. The CDR3 region has the DNA TGTGCCATCAGCCCTCTACACGCGGGAACTTACAATGAGCAGTTCTTC. Protein product: CAISPLHAGTYNEQFF.

This clonotype turned up a few times. This chain connects TRBV20-1 to TRBJ1-5, with a possible D match to TRBD1 (6 bases). CDR3 length: 16 amino acids. CDR1 is DFQATT, CDR2 SNEGSKA, per germline (reference sequence). Trimming left V 1 base short and J 3 bases short, with 16 bases between. DNA for the CDR3: TGCAGTGCTAGAGGTTACAGGGATGGGAACAATCAGCCCCAGCATTTT. Translated: CSARGYRDGNNQPQHF.

This clonotype has only a few counts. Here the CDR3 DNA reads TGCAGTGCTAGAGAAAACAGGGGTGAATATGGCTACACCTTC. Amino acid sequence: CSARENRGEYGYTF. V is TRBV20-1 and J is TRBJ1-2; 7 bases agree with TRBD1. From germline, CDR1 is DFQATT and CDR2 SNEGSKA (reference sequence). Trimming at V came to 0 bases and at J to 5 bases, leaving 6 bases not matched to a gene. The CDR3 loop spans 14 amino acids.

This chain connects TRBV27 to TRBJ2-7; D is unresolved. Germline V lookup: CDR1 MNHEY, CDR2 SMNVEV (reference sequence). CDR3 size: 11 residues. With 4 bases removed from V and 8 bases from J, the gap between germline ends came to 9 bases. The DNA for the CDR3 is TGTGCCAGCAGTTCCGACGGACAGCAGTACTTC. Encoded protein: CASSSDGQQYF.

This clonotype came up many times. This sequence joins TRBV7-8 and TRBJ1-6; D unresolved. The CDR3 covers 16 residues. The V gene's germline CDR1 is SGHVS and CDR2 FQNEAQ. The ends were cut back, 4 bases at V and 0 bases at J, with 10 bases in the middle. The CDR3 protein is CASSSDLSSYNSPLHF. CDR3 DNA: TGTGCCAGCAGCTCAGACTTGAGCTCCTATAATTCACCCCTCCACTTT.

This clonotype showed up many times. This chain links TRBV12-3 or TRBV12-4 with TRBJ1-5; TRBD1 matches at 9 bases. V lost 8 bases to trimming and J lost 0 bases; unmatched junction nucleotides: 11. This CDR3 region has 17 residues. The CDR3 region is CASPPPRTGDSNQPQHF. The CDR3 DNA sequence: TGTGCCAGCCCCCCTCCCCGGACAGGGGATAGCAATCAGCCCCAGCATTTT.

This clonotype was observed at least ten times. This chain connects TRBV5-5 to TRBJ1-2, with D possibly TRBD1 on 6 matching bases. The V gene's germline CDR1 is SGHKS and CDR2 YYEKEE (reference sequence). The germline V and J ends were trimmed by 1 base and 0 bases, with 10 bases remaining between them. The CDR3 loop spans 15 amino acids. The CDR3 spells CASSLRGGANYGYTF. The DNA for the CDR3 is TGTGCCAGCAGCTTGAGGGGGGGCGCTAACTATGGCTACACCTTC.

This clonotype has a count of ten or more. The chain recombines TRBV12-3 or TRBV12-4 with TRBJ2-1; D is uncertain. CDR3 size: 14 residues. V lost 6 bases and J 2 bases, leaving 11 bases between the germline ends. Here the CDR3 reads CASSPVAPYNEQFF. The CDR3 DNA is TGTGCCAGCAGCCCGGTAGCCCCCTACAATGAGCAGTTCTTC.

This clonotype was detected a few times. Germline and junction disagree at one end, which may indicate a read error. The chain is built from TRBV4-1 and TRBJ2-7, with a weak D call TRBD2 (5 bases). The length of the CDR3 is 14 residues. Germline CDR1 reads MGHRA; CDR2 reads YSYEKL. The CDR3: CASSHAKGESEQYF. DNA for the CDR3: TGTGCCAGCAGCCACGCAAAGGGAGAAAGCGAGCAGTACTTC.

This clonotype was seen repeatedly, ten times or more. V gene TRBV4-2 combines with J gene TRBJ1-1; 11 bases map to TRBD1. The germline V gene encodes CDR1 LGHNA and CDR2 YNFKEQ. Trimming removed 4 bases from V and 4 bases from J; junction bases left unmatched: 14. This CDR3 has 18 residues. CDR3 nucleotide sequence: TGTGCCAGCAGCCTCGGGGGGACAGGGGGGGGTCATCGCACTGAAGCTTTCTTT. It codes for CASSLGGTGGGHRTEAFF.

This clonotype was counted between two and nine times. This chain links TRBV6-5 with TRBJ2-1; 12 bases align to TRBD1. Germline-derived CDR1 and CDR2 are MNHEY and SVGAGI. With V trimmed by 7 bases and J by 7 bases, 8 bases remained unmatched. There are 15 residues in the CDR3. The CDR3 sequence is CASKPGTGGKNEQFF. CDR3 nucleotides: TGTGCCAGCAAACCCGGGACAGGGGGCAAGAATGAGCAGTTCTTC.

J is TRBJ2-1 and V is TRBV19; D is ambiguous. Germline CDR1 and CDR2: LNHDA and SQIVND (reference sequence). Trimming stripped 7 bases from V and 10 bases from J, with 20 bases between. The CDR3 consists of 14 residues. The CDR3 is CASKPDRLKSEQFF. In DNA form, the CDR3 reads TGTGCCAGTAAACCCGACCGCCTAAAGTCGGAGCAGTTCTTC.

This clonotype was counted between two and nine times. The chain is built from TRBV2 and TRBJ2-2, with 7 positions matching TRBD1. The CDR3 loop spans 14 amino acids. Germline V gene sequence: CDR1 SNHLY, CDR2 FYNNEI. The V and J ends lost 9 bases and 0 bases, in that order; junction bases with no gene match: 4. In DNA form, the CDR3 reads TGTGCCAGTTACCAGGGGGCGAACACCGGGGAGCTGTTTTTT. This codes for CASYQGANTGELFF.

This clonotype was observed many times. The chain links TRBV6-1 to TRBJ1-2, with no clear D. This CDR3 comprises 19 residues. V lost 1 base and J 3 bases, leaving 24 bases between the germline ends. Germline values: CDR1 MNHNS, CDR2 SASEGT. Written as DNA, the CDR3 is TGTGCCAGCAGTGAAGGTTGGGAGGAGAGGAGGCAACCCTACTATGGCTACACCTTC. This sequence encodes CASSEGWEERRQPYYGYTF.

The CDR3 DNA reads as TGTGCCAGCAGTGTCAGGGGCAGGGTCGGGAATCAGCCCCAGCATTTT. It is translated as CASSVRGRVGNQPQHF. This chain joins TRBV28 and TRBJ1-5; TRBD1 might be the D (6 bases). The V gene's germline CDR1 is MDHEN and CDR2 SYDVKM. Trimming took off 5 bases at V and 4 bases at J, with 18 bases between the two ends. The CDR3 covers 16 residues.

This clonotype has at least ten counts. CDR3 loop: CASSFIVDRVYGYTF. In DNA form, the CDR3 reads TGTGCCAGCAGCTTCATAGTCGACAGGGTCTATGGCTACACCTTC. The rearrangement uses TRBV7-9 and TRBJ1-2; 7 bases match TRBD1. The CDR3 is 15 residues long. From germline, CDR1 is SEHNR and CDR2 FQNEAQ (reference sequence). After removal of 3 bases from V and 4 bases from J, the junction contained 8 bases not matched to a gene.

This clonotype showed up just a few times. The V call is TRBV6-2 or TRBV6-3, the J call TRBJ2-7; 12 bases align to TRBD1. CDR1 is MNHEY, CDR2 SVGEGT, per germline. This CDR3 is built from 16 residues. The ends lost 5 bases at V and 7 bases at J; junction bases unmatched: 12. CDR3 amino acids: CASSLFPGTGGVEQYF. The CDR3, as DNA: TGTGCCAGCAGTCTATTTCCCGGGACAGGGGGCGTGGAGCAGTACTTC.

This clonotype was observed at least ten times. This chain connects TRBV6-1 to TRBJ1-5; 7 bases are shared with TRBD1. Trimming took 5 bases from V and 0 from J; bases not matched to a gene: 7. This CDR3 contains 16 residues. Germline CDR1 MNHNS, CDR2 SASEGT. The chain's CDR3 is CASSRAGTDSNQPQHF. The CDR3 DNA sequence: TGTGCCAGCAGTCGAGCCGGGACAGATAGCAATCAGCCCCAGCATTTT.

This clonotype has just a few counts. This sequence joins TRBV7-9 and TRBJ1-4, with 7 positions matching TRBD1. The CDR3 has 14 amino acids. Germline assignment: CDR1 SEHNR and CDR2 FQNEAQ (reference sequence). Trimming at V came to 5 bases and at J to 4 bases, leaving 4 bases not matched to a gene. CDR3 protein: CASSNGTDNEKLFF. CDR3 nucleotides: TGTGCCAGCAGCAACGGGACAGATAATGAAAAACTGTTTTTT. Supplemented by reference TRBV7-9 and TRBJ1-4, the full variable domain reads DTGVSQNPRHKITKRGQNVTFRCDPISEHNRLYWYRQTLGQGPEFLTYFQNEAQLEKSRLLSDRFSAERPKGSFSTLEIQRTEQGDSAMYLCASSNGTDNEKLFFGSGTQLSVL.

This clonotype was counted only a few times. The chain links TRBV28 to TRBJ2-5, with TRBD1 matching 7 bases. The V gene end was trimmed by 6 bases and the J gene end by 7 bases; junction bases not matched to a gene: 14. This CDR3 comprises 15 residues. Germline CDR1 and CDR2: MDHEN and SYDVKM. CDR3 DNA sequence: TGTGCCAGCAGCCGACAGGGAGAGTCGAGAGGGACCCAGTACTTC. This codes for CASSRQGESRGTQYF.

This rearrangement joins TRBV27 to TRBJ2-5; tentative D call: TRBD2 (6 bases). The CDR3 is made up of 14 amino acids. V lost 5 bases to trimming and J lost 2 bases, with 12 bases between them. Germline V gene lookup returns CDR1 MNHEY and CDR2 SMNVEV (reference sequence). Here the CDR3 reads CASSPGTLQETQYF. The CDR3, as DNA: TGTGCCAGCAGTCCTGGGACTTTACAAGAGACCCAGTACTTC.

This clonotype has at least ten counts. CDR3 DNA sequence: TGTGCCAGCAGCTTTCAGACTAGCGGGGAGTGGGATACGCAGTATTTT. Its protein product is CASSFQTSGEWDTQYF. V gene TRBV7-3 combines with J gene TRBJ2-3; the match to TRBD2 covers 11 bases. This CDR3 is built from 16 residues. Germline CDR1 is SGHTA and CDR2 is FQGTGA. V lost 3 bases to trimming and J lost 6 bases; unmatched junction nucleotides: 8.

This clonotype was detected only a few times. J is TRBJ2-7 and V is TRBV4-2, with a possible D match to TRBD2 (6 bases). Trimming stripped 0 bases from V and 2 bases from J, with 8 bases between. CDR3 length equals 14 residues. Per the germline V gene, CDR1 is LGHNA and CDR2 is YNFKEQ. This chain's CDR3 is CASSQDRETYEQYF. CDR3 nucleotides: TGTGCCAGCAGCCAAGATCGGGAGACCTACGAGCAGTACTTC.

The chain combines TRBV28 with TRBJ2-6; D unclear. Germline assignment: CDR1 MDHEN and CDR2 SYDVKM. The CDR3 totals 16 residues. Trimming removed 3 bases at V and 0 bases at J, with 9 bases between. The CDR3 coding sequence is TGTGCCAGCAGTTTCTTGTCGGTCTCTGGGGCCAACGTCCTGACTTTC. It codes for CASSFLSVSGANVLTF.

The table lists this clonotype with a few counts. The rearrangement joins TRBV4-2 to TRBJ2-6, with 13 bases identical to TRBD2. V lost 0 bases, J lost 4 bases, and 21 bases stayed unmatched. CDR3 length: 24 residues. The germline CDR1 and CDR2 sequences are LGHNA and YNFKEQ. CDR3 sequence: CASSQDSLRPTTSGRARGANVLTF. CDR3 nucleotides: TGTGCCAGCAGCCAAGACTCTCTTCGCCCCACAACTAGCGGGAGGGCCAGGGGGGCCAACGTCCTGACTTTC.

This clonotype was seen at least ten times. This sequence joins TRBV10-3 and TRBJ2-5, with D unresolved. Per the germline V gene, CDR1 is ENHRY and CDR2 is SYGVKD. This CDR3 has 15 amino acids. V dropped 3 bases and J dropped 1 base, with 12 bases sitting between them. CDR3 sequence reads: CAISDGLSLQETQYF. The CDR3 nucleotides are TGTGCCATCAGTGATGGTCTGAGCCTCCAAGAGACCCAGTACTTC.

This clonotype was observed a few times. V is TRBV6-1 and J is TRBJ2-1, with 16 nucleotides matching TRBD2. V trimming: 5 bases; J trimming: 3 bases; junction bases outside the gene matches: 10. The CDR3 runs 19 residues. CDR1 and CDR2 (germline): MNHNS, SASEGT. The CDR3 sequence is CASSSGLAGGRIYYNEQFF. The CDR3 DNA is TGTGCCAGCAGTTCGGGACTAGCGGGGGGGAGAATCTACTACAATGAGCAGTTCTTC.

This clonotype was counted ten times or more. The chain links TRBV7-2 to TRBJ2-7; 12 bases align to TRBD2. With 1 base clipped from V and 2 bases from J, the junction kept 3 bases outside the gene matches. The CDR3 runs to 16 residues. The germline CDR1 and CDR2 sequences are SGHTA and FQGNSA. For the CDR3, the DNA is TGTGCCAGCAGCTTAGAACTAGCGGGAGGAACCTACGAGCAGTACTTC. Amino acid sequence: CASSLELAGGTYEQYF.

This clonotype has more than one count but fewer than ten. The chain couples TRBV7-3 to TRBJ2-1; possible D gene TRBD2, 7 bases. Trimming cost V 2 bases and J 0 bases, with 11 bases left between them. The CDR3 has 16 residues. Germline CDR1 SGHTA, CDR2 FQGTGA. The CDR3 DNA reads as TGTGCCAGCAGCTTACTTGGGGGGGCCTCCTACAATGAGCAGTTCTTC. It is translated as CASSLLGGASYNEQFF.

Note on this clonotype: The junction shows a germline mismatch at one end, possibly a read error. The J gene is TRBJ2-1, the V gene TRBV19; possibly TRBD1 or TRBD2 for D (6 bases each). Germline V gene data show CDR1 as LNHDA and CDR2 as SQIVND (reference sequence). The CDR3 runs to 15 residues. CDR3 in amino acids: CASSVGGSSYNEQLF. The CDR3 bases are TGTGCCAGTAGTGTCGGGGGCAGCTCCTACAATGAGCAGCTCTTC.